This T cell receptor (beta chain) was recovered during a study of T-cell memory formation after mild COVID-19. On the study more broadly: Largely donor-specific sequence clusters came from a couple of donors.

Constant-segment primers were used for 5'RACE, and the resulting TCR alpha and TCR beta cDNA libraries carried sample barcodes and UMIs. MiXCR, applied by TCRdb to the 5' RACE reads, yields one record per CDR3 protein. The sample has about 130,000 distinct CDR3 sequences, approximately 5.9% seen once. Study-level points and caveats: Memory sampled before infection contained some responding clones, suggesting cross-reactive memory joined. Mostly located in CM and EM were contracting CD4+ clones, with contracting CD8+ clones located in EMRA.

Worth noting for this clonotype: Its antigen remains unknown.

The TCR comes from an adult woman who had mild COVID-19 (a few samples of this study predate the infection). Cell type and time point are not known. Sequencing used PBMCs or a T cell subset sorted from them (not recorded which).

The CDR3 nucleotides are TGTGCCAGCAGTTCGCGGACTAGCGGGATCCATGAGCAGTTCTTC. Translated, it gives CASSSRTSGIHEQFF. The chain joins TRBV27 to TRBJ2-1; 12 bases are shared with TRBD2. The CDR3 loop spans 15 amino acids. From germline, CDR1 is MNHEY and CDR2 SMNVEV (reference sequence). Trimming cost V 4 bases and J 8 bases; bases outside gene matches: 6.